Listed below are T cell receptor beta chains from one sample, sequenced in a study of CD8 T cells in ankylosing spondylitis. MiXCR, run by TCRdb on the 5' RACE reads, gives a single entry per CDR3 protein. The sample contains more than 400,000 distinct CDR3 sequences, approximately 5.3% of which appear only once. The sequencing sample was made of blood, either unsorted or a sorted T cell fraction (not recorded which). The source is a male donor with ankylosing spondylitis. CDR3s include the opening cysteine and the closing phenylalanine or tryptophan. Fields, in order: clone size, V gene, D gene, J gene, CDR3 DNA, CDR3 protein. The D gene is left open where the match is weak. The size of a clone is reported for some rows only, either as once, few or many, or as a class for expanded clones.

many,TRBV29-1,-,TRBJ2-3,TGCAGCGTTGGGTGGGGGGTTAGCACAGATACGCAGTATTTT,CSVGWGVSTDTQYF
many,TRBV4-1,-,TRBJ2-5,TGCGCCAGCAGCCGAGACTACCTTGGAGAGACCCAGTACTTC,CASSRDYLGETQYF
many,TRBV4-2,-,TRBJ2-4,TGTGCCAGCAGCCAAGAGGCGAGAAACATTCAGTACTTC,CASSQEARNIQYF
-,TRBV20-1,-,TRBJ2-3,TGCAGTGCGAGAACGGGAATCCGGGGTAGCGTCACAGATACGCAGTATTTT,CSARTGIRGSVTDTQYF
many,TRBV12-3/TRBV12-4,-,TRBJ2-5,TGTGCCAGCAGTTTTAGCCAGGGCAAAGAGACCCAGTACTTC,CASSFSQGKETQYF
many,TRBV5-1,-,TRBJ2-1,TGCGCCAGCAGCTTGGTATCGGACAGATACAATGAGCAGTTCTTC,CASSLVSDRYNEQFF
many,TRBV5-1,TRBD1,TRBJ1-1,TGCGCCAGCAGCCTCTGGGACAGGCGACGGGGGACTGAAGCTTTCTTT,CASSLWDRRRGTEAFF
-,TRBV12-3/TRBV12-4,-,TRBJ1-2,TGTGCCAGCAGCCCCCCCTGGACGGATGGCTACACCTTC,CASSPPWTDGYTF
-,TRBV20-1,TRBD2,TRBJ2-3,TGCAGTGCTGTTAGCGGGGGGGCAGCAACAGATACGCAGTATTTT,CSAVSGGAATDTQYF
-,TRBV5-7,TRBD2,TRBJ2-3,TGTGCCATGGGCCCTGGACTAGCGGAAGATACGCAGTATTTT,CAMGPGLAEDTQYF
many,TRBV11-2,-,TRBJ1-1,TGTGCCAGCAACCCTGAGAGGGGGTATGGTGAAGCTTTCTTT,CASNPERGYGEAFF
few,TRBV6-5,TRBD2,TRBJ2-1,TGTGCCAGCAGTTATCATGGACTAGCCGGAGACAATGAGCAGTTCTTC,CASSYHGLAGDNEQFF
many,TRBV7-2,-,TRBJ2-7,TGTGCCAGCACCTACGTAGCGCGTCGCTACGAGCAGTACTTC,CASTYVARRYEQYF
few,TRBV4-3,-,TRBJ1-2,TGCGCCAGCAGCCAAGGACGGGGGAGGATAGACTATGGCTACACCTTC,CASSQGRGRIDYGYTF
-,TRBV27,-,TRBJ1-2,TGTGCCAGTAAGGACTGGGGGTCGGCGGGCTATGGCTACACCTTC,CASKDWGSAGYGYTF
many,TRBV7-8,-,TRBJ1-1,TGTGCCAGCAGCGCGACGAGGGGAGTAGCTTTCTTT,CASSATRGVAFF
many,TRBV18,-,TRBJ2-1,TGTGCCAGCTCACCCGTGACTGGATACAATGAGCAGTTCTTC,CASSPVTGYNEQFF
many,TRBV20-1,-,TRBJ1-5,TGCAGTGCTTGGGAGGGGGACCAGCCCCAGCATTTT,CSAWEGDQPQHF
many,TRBV5-1,-,TRBJ2-7,TGCGCCAGCAGCTTGGCCCCCAGGGGCGGGTACCCCTACGAGCAGTACTTC,CASSLAPRGGYPYEQYF
many,TRBV15,-,TRBJ2-7,TGTGCCACCAGCGAGACAATTTCCTACGAGCAGTACTTC,CATSETISYEQYF
-,TRBV5-5,-,TRBJ1-1,TGTGCCAGCAGCCACCGACAGGACTTTAACACTGAAGCTTTCTTT,CASSHRQDFNTEAFF
many,TRBV10-3,TRBD2,TRBJ2-1,TGTGCCATCAGTGTAGGACTAGCGGGAGCCAATGAGCAGTTCTTC,CAISVGLAGANEQFF
few,TRBV7-9,TRBD2,TRBJ2-1,TGTGCCAGCAGCTTAGCGGCGGGAGTCTACAATGAGCAGTTCTTC,CASSLAAGVYNEQFF
many,TRBV6-1,-,TRBJ2-2,TGTGCCAGCAGCACTACAGGGACCCGAACCGGGGAGCTGTTTTTT,CASSTTGTRTGELFF
few,TRBV3-1,-,TRBJ2-1,TGTGCCAGCAGCCCCCTGAGAATCAATGAGCAGTTCTTC,CASSPLRINEQFF
many,TRBV5-1,-,TRBJ2-3,TGCGCCAGCAGCTTACAACAGCCTAGCACAGATACGCAGTATTTT,CASSLQQPSTDTQYF
many,TRBV21-1,-,TRBJ1-5,TGTGCCAGCAGCGAAATCCCCGGAAGCTCCCCCCAGCATTTT,CASSEIPGSSPQHF
many,TRBV4-2,TRBD1,TRBJ1-1,TGTGCCAGCAGCCCGGACAGGAGGGACACTGAAGCTTTCTTT,CASSPDRRDTEAFF
many,TRBV7-9,-,TRBJ1-1,TGTGCCAGCTCGGTCGAGAGGCGCACTGAAGCTTTCTTT,CASSVERRTEAFF
many,TRBV5-1,-,TRBJ2-3,TGCGCCAGCAGCTCCGAGAGCACAGATACGCAGTATTTT,CASSSESTDTQYF
many,TRBV24-1,TRBD2,TRBJ2-1,TGTGCCACCAGTGATCTCGCGGGGGGGGACAATGAGCAGTTCTTC,CATSDLAGGDNEQFF
many,TRBV20-1,-,TRBJ2-7,TGCAGTGCTAGAGATCGTAGGACAGGGACTACCTACGAGCAGTACTTC,CSARDRRTGTTYEQYF
many,TRBV7-9,TRBD1,TRBJ2-7,TGTGCCAGCAGCCCCTGGGCAGGGGGAGTAGAGCAGTACTTC,CASSPWAGGVEQYF
many,TRBV28,-,TRBJ2-3,TGTGCCAGCAGTTTATACCGTGGCAGAGATACGCAGTATTTT,CASSLYRGRDTQYF
few,TRBV11-2,-,TRBJ2-1,TGTGCCAGTAGCGGAGTAGAGGAGTTCTTC,CASSGVEEFF
many,TRBV7-9,-,TRBJ1-2,TGTGCCAGCAGCTTAGTTCGGGGGTTCTATGGCTACACCTTC,CASSLVRGFYGYTF
many,TRBV4-3,-,TRBJ2-2,TGCGCCAGCAGCCAAGATACCGTTTGGGGGACCGGGGAGCTGTTTTTT,CASSQDTVWGTGELFF
many,TRBV27,TRBD1,TRBJ2-2,TGTGCCAGCAGTTTTATAGTTTGGCAGGGGGCGACCGGGGAGCTGTTTTTT,CASSFIVWQGATGELFF
many,TRBV20-1,-,TRBJ2-3,TGCAGTGCTAGAGATCTCACAGCTCTTTGGGGGCAGTATTTT,CSARDLTALWGQYF
many,TRBV15,-,TRBJ2-1,TGTGCCACCAGCAGAGATTTGGATTACAATGAGCAGTTCTTC,CATSRDLDYNEQFF
many,TRBV7-2,TRBD1,TRBJ1-5,TGTGCCAGCAGCTTCCAGGGGGGACAAGGAGCCCAGCCCCAGCATTTT,CASSFQGGQGAQPQHF
many,TRBV5-1,TRBD2,TRBJ2-1,TGCGCCAGCAGCTATGGACTAGTCCTCGACGATGAGCAGTTCTTC,CASSYGLVLDDEQFF
many,TRBV9,TRBD1,TRBJ1-3,TGTGCCAGCAGCGCATCAAACTGGGGACAGGTTGATTTT,CASSASNWGQVDF
many,TRBV20-1,-,TRBJ2-1,TGCAGTGCTGTCCCTCCCGGCGTCCCCCGGGGGGAGCAGTTCTTC,CSAVPPGVPRGEQFF
many,TRBV7-2,-,TRBJ2-5,TGTGCCAGCAGCTTAAAGGGGCTAGAGACCCAGTACTTC,CASSLKGLETQYF
many,TRBV27,TRBD1,TRBJ1-6,TGTGCCAGCAGTTTCGACAGGGGCAGTGCACCCCTCCACTTT,CASSFDRGSAPLHF
many,TRBV12-3/TRBV12-4,TRBD1,TRBJ2-3,TGTGCCAGCAGCAGGGACAGGCTCACCGATACGCAGTATTTT,CASSRDRLTDTQYF
many,TRBV4-3,TRBD1,TRBJ2-1,TGCGCCAGCAGCCCCGGACCACAGGGGCGGAATGAGCAGTTCTTC,CASSPGPQGRNEQFF